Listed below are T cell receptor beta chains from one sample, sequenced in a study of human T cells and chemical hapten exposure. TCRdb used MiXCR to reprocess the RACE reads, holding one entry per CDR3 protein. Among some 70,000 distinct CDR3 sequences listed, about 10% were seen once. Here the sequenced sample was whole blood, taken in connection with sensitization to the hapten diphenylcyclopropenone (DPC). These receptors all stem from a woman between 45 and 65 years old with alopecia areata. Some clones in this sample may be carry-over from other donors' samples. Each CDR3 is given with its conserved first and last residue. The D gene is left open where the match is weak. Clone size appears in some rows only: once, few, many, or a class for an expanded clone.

cdr3_aa: CSARQTGRPQETQYF
cdr3_nt: TGCAGTGCTAGACAGACGGGACGGCCCCAAGAGACCCAGTACTTC
j_call: TRBJ2-5
v_call: TRBV20-1
clone_size: many
d_call: NA

cdr3_aa: CASSRTPPGQDNSPLHF
cdr3_nt: TGTGCCAGCAGCCGAACCCCACCGGGACAAGATAATTCACCCCTCCACTTT
j_call: TRBJ1-6
v_call: TRBV4-2
clone_size: NA
d_call: NA

cdr3_aa: CASSLGAGGETQYF
cdr3_nt: TGCGCCAGCAGCCTTGGGGCAGGCGGAGAGACCCAGTACTTC
j_call: TRBJ2-5
v_call: TRBV5-1
clone_size: NA
d_call: NA

cdr3_aa: CAWSYTGIRGYTF
cdr3_nt: TGTGCCTGGAGTTATACCGGGATCAGGGGCTACACCTTC
j_call: TRBJ1-2
v_call: TRBV30
clone_size: NA
d_call: NA

cdr3_aa: CASSPDGTGLAGELFF
cdr3_nt: TGTGCCAGCTCACCAGATGGGACAGGGCTCGCCGGGGAGCTGTTTTTT
j_call: TRBJ2-2
v_call: TRBV18
clone_size: NA
d_call: TRBD1

cdr3_aa: CASSLAGEVYNEQFF
cdr3_nt: TGTGCCAGCAGCTTAGCGGGAGAGGTCTACAATGAGCAGTTCTTC
j_call: TRBJ2-1
v_call: TRBV7-2
clone_size: NA
d_call: NA

cdr3_aa: CSAKGQLNTEAFF
cdr3_nt: TGCAGCGCAAAGGGACAGTTGAACACTGAAGCTTTCTTT
j_call: TRBJ1-1
v_call: TRBV29-1
clone_size: few
d_call: TRBD1

cdr3_aa: CASSPVEGSGELFF
cdr3_nt: TGTGCCAGCTCACCAGTGGAGGGCTCCGGGGAGCTGTTTTTT
j_call: TRBJ2-2
v_call: TRBV18
clone_size: NA
d_call: NA

cdr3_aa: CASSLSAGELFF
cdr3_nt: TGTGCCAGCAGTTTATCGGCCGGGGAGCTGTTTTTT
j_call: TRBJ2-2
v_call: TRBV27
clone_size: many
d_call: NA

cdr3_aa: CASGLSRTFRETQYF
cdr3_nt: TGTGCCAGCGGGCTTAGCAGAACCTTTCGAGAGACCCAGTACTTC
j_call: TRBJ2-5
v_call: TRBV7-6
clone_size: NA
d_call: NA

cdr3_aa: CASSQQRTQSEQFF
cdr3_nt: TGTGCCAGCAGCCAACAACGGACCCAGTCAGAGCAGTTCTTC
j_call: TRBJ2-1
v_call: TRBV14
clone_size: NA
d_call: NA

cdr3_aa: CASTSGGGPYRVSYNEQFF
cdr3_nt: TGTGCCAGCACCTCAGGGGGAGGTCCCTATAGGGTATCCTACAATGAGCAGTTCTTC
j_call: TRBJ2-1
v_call: TRBV5-5
clone_size: many
d_call: NA

cdr3_aa: CASSPGTDSNQPQHF
cdr3_nt: TGTGCCAGCAGCCCAGGGACCGATAGCAATCAGCCCCAGCATTTT
j_call: TRBJ1-5
v_call: TRBV7-9
clone_size: many
d_call: NA

cdr3_aa: CSVEGQGSEKLFF
cdr3_nt: TGCAGCGTTGAGGGACAGGGCAGTGAAAAACTGTTTTTT
j_call: TRBJ1-4
v_call: TRBV29-1
clone_size: few
d_call: TRBD1

cdr3_aa: CASSVGEGAYGYTF
cdr3_nt: TGTGCCAGCAGCGTAGGGGAGGGGGCCTATGGCTACACCTTC
j_call: TRBJ1-2
v_call: TRBV9
clone_size: NA
d_call: TRBD1

cdr3_aa: CASSRGQLNEKLFF
cdr3_nt: TGTGCCAGCTCGCGGGGACAGCTTAATGAAAAACTGTTTTTT
j_call: TRBJ1-4
v_call: TRBV18
clone_size: many
d_call: TRBD1

cdr3_aa: CASSPRETRENYGYTF
cdr3_nt: TGTGCCAGCTCACCCCGGGAGACCAGGGAAAACTATGGCTACACCTTC
j_call: TRBJ1-2
v_call: TRBV18
clone_size: NA
d_call: NA

cdr3_aa: CASSLDGKNIQYF
cdr3_nt: TGTGCCAGCAGCTTAGACGGGAAAAACATTCAGTACTTC
j_call: TRBJ2-4
v_call: TRBV7-9
clone_size: many
d_call: NA

cdr3_aa: CAWTKGGSGELFF
cdr3_nt: TGTGCCTGGACCAAGGGTGGGTCCGGGGAGCTGTTTTTT
j_call: TRBJ2-2
v_call: TRBV30
clone_size: NA
d_call: NA

cdr3_aa: CASSLDRQKADTQYF
cdr3_nt: TGTGCCAGCAGCTTAGACAGACAGAAAGCAGATACGCAGTATTTT
j_call: TRBJ2-3
v_call: TRBV7-9
clone_size: NA
d_call: NA

cdr3_aa: CASRYDRGSYNEQFF
cdr3_nt: TGTGCCAGCAGATACGACAGGGGGTCCTACAATGAGCAGTTCTTC
j_call: TRBJ2-1
v_call: TRBV6-5
clone_size: many
d_call: TRBD1

cdr3_aa: CSAPRTGVNYGYTF
cdr3_nt: TGCAGTGCGCCGAGGACAGGGGTAAACTATGGCTACACCTTC
j_call: TRBJ1-2
v_call: TRBV20-1
clone_size: many
d_call: TRBD1

cdr3_aa: CASSLLPLGNEQFF
cdr3_nt: TGTGCCAGCAGTTTGCTCCCCCTGGGAAATGAGCAGTTCTTC
j_call: TRBJ2-1
v_call: TRBV27
clone_size: NA
d_call: NA

cdr3_aa: CASTSPGQGTNEQFF
cdr3_nt: TGTGCCAGCACGTCCCCGGGACAGGGTACCAATGAGCAGTTCTTC
j_call: TRBJ2-1
v_call: TRBV12-3/TRBV12-4
clone_size: few
d_call: TRBD1

cdr3_aa: CASRGTGSYGYTF
cdr3_nt: TGTGCCAGCAGGGGGACAGGGTCCTATGGCTACACCTTC
j_call: TRBJ1-2
v_call: TRBV3-1
clone_size: many
d_call: TRBD1

cdr3_aa: CASTLRDRGNF
cdr3_nt: TGTGCCAGCACCCTTAGGGACAGGGGTAACTTC
j_call: TRBJ2-7
v_call: TRBV11-2
clone_size: many
d_call: TRBD1

cdr3_aa: CASSYSRDRGNTIYF
cdr3_nt: TGCGCCAGCAGCTACAGCCGGGACAGAGGTAACACCATATATTTT
j_call: TRBJ1-3
v_call: TRBV5-1
clone_size: NA
d_call: TRBD1

cdr3_aa: CSASLTGKAYEQYF
cdr3_nt: TGCAGTGCTAGCCTGACAGGGAAGGCCTACGAGCAGTACTTC
j_call: TRBJ2-7
v_call: TRBV20-1
clone_size: NA
d_call: TRBD1

cdr3_aa: CASRPDTNEKLFF
cdr3_nt: TGTGCCAGCAGACCCGATACTAATGAAAAACTGTTTTTT
j_call: TRBJ1-4
v_call: TRBV12-3/TRBV12-4
clone_size: NA
d_call: NA

cdr3_aa: CASSIKPPGNGYTF
cdr3_nt: TGTGCCAGTAGTATTAAGCCCCCGGGGAATGGCTACACCTTC
j_call: TRBJ1-2
v_call: TRBV19
clone_size: few
d_call: NA

cdr3_aa: CASSRWTGVATEAFF
cdr3_nt: TGTGCCAGCAGCCGATGGACAGGGGTGGCCACTGAAGCTTTCTTT
j_call: TRBJ1-1
v_call: TRBV7-8
clone_size: few
d_call: TRBD1

cdr3_aa: CASSSGTQPQHF
cdr3_nt: TGTGCCAGCAGTTCCGGGACACAGCCCCAGCATTTT
j_call: TRBJ1-5
v_call: TRBV5-4
clone_size: many
d_call: NA

cdr3_aa: CASSLYGGSSYNEQFF
cdr3_nt: TGCGCCAGCAGCTTGTACGGCGGGAGCTCCTACAATGAGCAGTTCTTC
j_call: TRBJ2-1
v_call: TRBV5-1
clone_size: NA
d_call: TRBD2

cdr3_aa: CASSLTGTGNTIYF
cdr3_nt: TGTGCCAGCAGCTTAACTGGCACTGGAAACACCATATATTTT
j_call: TRBJ1-3
v_call: TRBV7-9
clone_size: NA
d_call: NA

cdr3_aa: CASNFGQGRGTGELFF
cdr3_nt: TGTGCCAGCAACTTCGGACAGGGCCGCGGCACCGGGGAGCTGTTTTTT
j_call: TRBJ2-2
v_call: TRBV6-5
clone_size: many
d_call: TRBD1

cdr3_aa: CASSPNGLAKNIQYF
cdr3_nt: TGTGCCAGCAGCCCGAATGGTTTAGCCAAAAACATTCAGTACTTC
j_call: TRBJ2-4
v_call: TRBV7-3
clone_size: NA
d_call: NA

cdr3_aa: CASSTPGTGNTEAFF
cdr3_nt: TGTGCCAGCAGCACCCCCGGGACAGGGAACACTGAAGCTTTCTTT
j_call: TRBJ1-1
v_call: TRBV6-6
clone_size: many
d_call: TRBD1

cdr3_aa: CASSPGTNMNTEAFF
cdr3_nt: TGTGCCAGCAGCCCCGGGACAAACATGAACACTGAAGCTTTCTTT
j_call: TRBJ1-1
v_call: TRBV7-9
clone_size: many
d_call: NA

cdr3_aa: CASSFLTSGRNNEQFF
cdr3_nt: TGTGCCAGCAGTTTCCTTACTAGCGGGCGAAACAATGAGCAGTTCTTC
j_call: TRBJ2-1
v_call: TRBV28
clone_size: many
d_call: TRBD2

cdr3_aa: CASSPFRGANTGELFF
cdr3_nt: TGTGCCAGCAGCCCCTTTCGGGGGGCGAACACCGGGGAGCTGTTTTTT
j_call: TRBJ2-2
v_call: TRBV6-1
clone_size: many
d_call: TRBD2

cdr3_aa: CAWSYRARSYEQYF
cdr3_nt: TGTGCCTGGAGTTACAGGGCTCGATCCTACGAGCAGTACTTC
j_call: TRBJ2-7
v_call: TRBV30
clone_size: few
d_call: NA

cdr3_aa: CASSPQQGGGADIQYF
cdr3_nt: TGTGCCAGCAGTCCTCAACAGGGGGGGGGCGCTGACATTCAGTACTTC
j_call: TRBJ2-4
v_call: TRBV27
clone_size: many
d_call: NA

cdr3_aa: CASSPDLETQYF
cdr3_nt: TGTGCCAGCAGCCCGGATTTAGAGACCCAGTACTTC
j_call: TRBJ2-5
v_call: TRBV4-2
clone_size: many
d_call: NA

cdr3_aa: CSATGLGLPKSYEQYF
cdr3_nt: TGCAGTGCTACGGGTTTGGGACTCCCAAAATCCTACGAGCAGTACTTC
j_call: TRBJ2-7
v_call: TRBV20-1
clone_size: many
d_call: NA

cdr3_aa: CASSVDVGHEQYF
cdr3_nt: TGTGCCAGCAGCGTCGATGTGGGTCACGAGCAGTACTTC
j_call: TRBJ2-7
v_call: TRBV5-4
clone_size: many
d_call: NA

cdr3_aa: CASIPGQGIKTQYF
cdr3_nt: TGTGCCAGCATCCCGGGACAGGGGATAAAGACCCAGTACTTC
j_call: TRBJ2-5
v_call: TRBV7-2
clone_size: NA
d_call: TRBD1

cdr3_aa: CASSLGGASNTGELFF
cdr3_nt: TGTGCCAGCAGCTTAGGGGGAGCGTCCAACACCGGGGAGCTGTTTTTT
j_call: TRBJ2-2
v_call: TRBV7-3
clone_size: NA
d_call: NA

cdr3_aa: CASKRDTRVGGEQFF
cdr3_nt: TGTGCCAGCAAGCGGGATACAAGGGTTGGGGGAGAGCAGTTCTTC
j_call: TRBJ2-1
v_call: TRBV3-1
clone_size: NA
d_call: TRBD2

cdr3_aa: CSARFQLMAGNGNQPQHF
cdr3_nt: TGCAGTGCTAGATTCCAACTGATGGCAGGGAACGGCAATCAGCCCCAGCATTTT
j_call: TRBJ1-5
v_call: TRBV20-1
clone_size: NA
d_call: NA

cdr3_aa: CASSFAGLPYEQYF
cdr3_nt: TGTGCCAGCAGTTTTGCTGGGCTTCCCTACGAGCAGTACTTC
j_call: TRBJ2-7
v_call: TRBV28
clone_size: NA
d_call: NA

cdr3_aa: CAWSAQRTLTGPTPDTQYF
cdr3_nt: TGTGCCTGGAGTGCCCAACGTACCTTGACAGGGCCAACCCCAGATACGCAGTATTTT
j_call: TRBJ2-3
v_call: TRBV30
clone_size: once
d_call: TRBD1

cdr3_aa: CSVARSYEQYF
cdr3_nt: TGCAGCGTTGCACGGTCCTACGAGCAGTACTTC
j_call: TRBJ2-7
v_call: TRBV29-1
clone_size: many
d_call: NA

cdr3_aa: CASSFLFGELFF
cdr3_nt: TGTGCCAGCAGTTTTCTTTTTGGGGAGCTGTTTTTT
j_call: TRBJ2-2
v_call: TRBV28
clone_size: NA
d_call: NA

cdr3_aa: CASTLQGASNQPQHF
cdr3_nt: TGTGCCAGCACCTTACAGGGGGCGTCCAATCAGCCCCAGCATTTT
j_call: TRBJ1-5
v_call: TRBV12-3/TRBV12-4
clone_size: many
d_call: TRBD1

cdr3_aa: CASTFGAGELFF
cdr3_nt: TGTGCCAGCACCTTCGGGGCCGGGGAGCTGTTTTTT
j_call: TRBJ2-2
v_call: TRBV12-3/TRBV12-4
clone_size: many
d_call: NA

cdr3_aa: CASSQVVGTYEQYF
cdr3_nt: TGTGCCAGCAGCCAAGTCGTCGGTACCTACGAGCAGTACTTC
j_call: TRBJ2-7
v_call: TRBV3-1
clone_size: NA
d_call: NA

cdr3_aa: CASSLAPGGLFTDTQYF
cdr3_nt: TGCGCCAGCAGCTTGGCGCCAGGGGGACTTTTCACAGATACGCAGTATTTT
j_call: TRBJ2-3
v_call: TRBV5-1
clone_size: NA
d_call: NA

cdr3_aa: CASSGEGSGANVLTF
cdr3_nt: TGTGCCAGCAGCGGAGAGGGGTCTGGGGCCAACGTCCTGACTTTC
j_call: TRBJ2-6
v_call: TRBV11-2
clone_size: few
d_call: NA

cdr3_aa: CASSPEGMGNTEAFF
cdr3_nt: TGTGCCAGCAGTCCCGAGGGCATGGGGAACACTGAAGCTTTCTTT
j_call: TRBJ1-1
v_call: TRBV28
clone_size: NA
d_call: NA

cdr3_aa: CASSETEDRGLRNTIYF
cdr3_nt: TGTGCCAGCAGCGAAACCGAGGACAGGGGGCTACGAAACACCATATATTTT
j_call: TRBJ1-3
v_call: TRBV9
clone_size: few
d_call: TRBD1